The rows below give T cell receptor beta chains drawn from one sample of a study of control samples from healthy donors and cancer patients. This table comes from immunoSEQ multiplex PCR, and its TCRdb copy is limited to in-frame clones, with some not included. Altogether tens of thousands of clones are present, around 84% being singletons, with the ten largest covering over 12%. The sample taken for sequencing was blood. The receptors shown here come from a man between 45 and 60 years old in good health. Each CDR3 is given with its conserved first and last residue. Fields, in order: V gene, clone size, D gene, J gene, CDR3 protein, CDR3 DNA. D genes are given only for firm matches. Clone size appears in some rows only: once, few, many, or a class for an expanded clone.

V: TRBV3-1/TRBV3-2
size: .
D: .
J: TRBJ1-1
CDR3: CASSRGDAEAFF
DNA: TGTGCCAGCAGTCGCGGGGATGCTGAAGCTTTCTTT

V: TRBV28
size: .
D: .
J: TRBJ2-1
CDR3: CATLFRGAYNEQFF
DNA: TGTGCCACCCTTTTCCGCGGGGCGTACAATGAGCAGTTCTTC

V: TRBV24-1
size: .
D: TRBD1
J: TRBJ2-7
CDR3: CATSPGQGAYEQYF
DNA: TGTGCCACCAGTCCGGGACAGGGGGCTTACGAGCAGTACTTC

V: TRBV19
size: .
D: .
J: TRBJ2-7
CDR3: CASSPRTPVYEQYF
DNA: TGTGCCAGTAGCCCTCGGACCCCTGTCTACGAGCAGTACTTC

V: TRBV2
size: .
D: .
J: TRBJ2-7
CDR3: CASSESDVGYEQYF
DNA: TGTGCCAGCAGTGAATCAGACGTCGGCTACGAGCAGTACTTC

V: TRBV7-9
size: few
D: .
J: TRBJ2-7
CDR3: CASSAQGSDEQYF
DNA: TGTGCCAGCAGCGCTCAGGGGAGCGACGAGCAGTACTTC

V: TRBV12-3/TRBV12-4
size: .
D: .
J: TRBJ2-1
CDR3: CASSRANTDEQFF
DNA: TGTGCCAGCAGTCGGGCCAACACCGATGAGCAGTTCTTC

V: TRBV6-2/TRBV6-3
size: .
D: TRBD1
J: TRBJ2-2
CDR3: CASSWTGVFGELFF
DNA: TGTGCCAGCAGTTGGACAGGGGTGTTCGGGGAGCTGTTTTTT

V: TRBV29-1
size: .
D: .
J: TRBJ1-2
CDR3: CSEGDGYTF
DNA: TGCAGCGAAGGGGACGGCTACACCTTC

V: TRBV2
size: .
D: .
J: TRBJ2-7
CDR3: CASRWRVGYEQYF
DNA: TGTGCCAGCAGGTGGAGGGTCGGGTACGAGCAGTACTTC

V: TRBV5-1
size: .
D: .
J: TRBJ2-5
CDR3: CASSLQLETQYF
DNA: TGCGCCAGCAGCTTGCAATTGGAGACCCAGTACTTC

V: TRBV7-2
size: .
D: .
J: TRBJ2-3
CDR3: CASSPSRASTDTQYF
DNA: TGTGCCAGCAGCCCGAGCCGTGCTAGCACAGATACGCAGTATTTT

V: TRBV9
size: once
D: TRBD1
J: TRBJ2-6
CDR3: CASSVGTGGTGANVLTF
DNA: TGTGCCAGCAGCGTTGGGACAGGGGGCACTGGGGCCAACGTCCTGACTTTC

V: TRBV5-6
size: .
D: .
J: TRBJ2-4
CDR3: CASRSLLESKNIQYF
DNA: TGTGCCAGCAGGTCCCTATTGGAGTCCAAAAACATTCAGTACTTC

V: TRBV30
size: .
D: .
J: TRBJ1-2
CDR3: CAWSVGLGYGYTF
DNA: TGTGCCTGGAGTGTGGGGTTAGGGTATGGCTACACCTTC

V: TRBV4-2
size: .
D: TRBD1
J: TRBJ1-1
CDR3: CASRRQGSEAFF
DNA: TGTGCCAGCAGGCGACAGGGTTCTGAAGCTTTCTTT

V: TRBV28
size: few
D: .
J: TRBJ1-3
CDR3: CASTGLSGNTIYF
DNA: TGTGCCAGCACAGGGTTGTCCGGAAACACCATATATTTT

V: TRBV3-1/TRBV3-2
size: once
D: .
J: TRBJ2-6
CDR3: CASSQEPMPGANVLTF
DNA: TGTGCCAGCAGCCAAGAACCCATGCCTGGGGCCAACGTCCTGACTTTC

V: TRBV10-3
size: once
D: .
J: TRBJ2-1
CDR3: CAISEQGTDYNEQFF
DNA: TGTGCCATCAGTGAACAAGGAACAGACTACAATGAGCAGTTCTTC

V: TRBV5-1
size: .
D: .
J: TRBJ2-1
CDR3: CASSTQGSSPYNEQFF
DNA: TGCGCCAGCAGCACGCAGGGGAGTTCTCCCTACAATGAGCAGTTCTTC

V: TRBV3-1/TRBV3-2
size: .
D: TRBD1
J: TRBJ1-1
CDR3: CASSPGQGDTEAFF
DNA: TGTGCCAGCAGCCCCGGACAGGGGGACACTGAAGCTTTCTTT

V: TRBV9
size: .
D: .
J: TRBJ1-1
CDR3: CASSVAGVDTEAFF
DNA: TGTGCCAGCAGCGTCGCAGGGGTCGACACTGAAGCTTTCTTT

V: TRBV6-2/TRBV6-3
size: medium-sized
D: TRBD1
J: TRBJ2-6
CDR3: CASSLQGAGANVLTF
DNA: TGTGCCAGCAGCCTACAGGGGGCTGGGGCCAACGTCCTGACTTTC

V: TRBV7-2
size: once
D: .
J: TRBJ2-7
CDR3: CASSPILQGGEQYF
DNA: TGTGCCAGCAGCCCCATATTACAGGGAGGGGAGCAGTACTTC

V: TRBV28
size: .
D: .
J: TRBJ1-2
CDR3: CASSLTRGYTF
DNA: TGTGCCAGCAGTTTAACTCGAGGCTACACCTTC

V: TRBV4-1
size: .
D: .
J: TRBJ1-6
CDR3: CASSQEPERGPPLHF
DNA: TGCGCCAGCAGCCAAGAGCCCGAACGAGGTCCACCCCTCCACTTT

V: TRBV5-1
size: .
D: .
J: TRBJ2-6
CDR3: CASSLRGPGANVLTF
DNA: TGCGCCAGCAGCTTACGGGGTCCAGGGGCCAACGTCCTGACTTTC